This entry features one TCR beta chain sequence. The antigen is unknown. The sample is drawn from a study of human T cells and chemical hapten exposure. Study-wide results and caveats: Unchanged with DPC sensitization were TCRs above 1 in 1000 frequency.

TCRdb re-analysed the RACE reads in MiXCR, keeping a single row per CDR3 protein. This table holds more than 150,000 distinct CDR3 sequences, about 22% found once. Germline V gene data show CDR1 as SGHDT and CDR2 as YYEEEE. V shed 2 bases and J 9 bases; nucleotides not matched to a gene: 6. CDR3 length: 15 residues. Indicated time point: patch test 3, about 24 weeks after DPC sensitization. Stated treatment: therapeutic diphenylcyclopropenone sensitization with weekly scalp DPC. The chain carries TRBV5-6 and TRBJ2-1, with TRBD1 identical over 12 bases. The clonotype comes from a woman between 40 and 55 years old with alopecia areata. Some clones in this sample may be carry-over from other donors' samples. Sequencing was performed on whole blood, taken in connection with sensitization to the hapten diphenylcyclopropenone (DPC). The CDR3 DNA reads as TGTGCCAGCAGCTTAGACGGGACAGGGGGCGGTGAGCAGTTCTTC. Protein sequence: CASSLDGTGGGEQFF.